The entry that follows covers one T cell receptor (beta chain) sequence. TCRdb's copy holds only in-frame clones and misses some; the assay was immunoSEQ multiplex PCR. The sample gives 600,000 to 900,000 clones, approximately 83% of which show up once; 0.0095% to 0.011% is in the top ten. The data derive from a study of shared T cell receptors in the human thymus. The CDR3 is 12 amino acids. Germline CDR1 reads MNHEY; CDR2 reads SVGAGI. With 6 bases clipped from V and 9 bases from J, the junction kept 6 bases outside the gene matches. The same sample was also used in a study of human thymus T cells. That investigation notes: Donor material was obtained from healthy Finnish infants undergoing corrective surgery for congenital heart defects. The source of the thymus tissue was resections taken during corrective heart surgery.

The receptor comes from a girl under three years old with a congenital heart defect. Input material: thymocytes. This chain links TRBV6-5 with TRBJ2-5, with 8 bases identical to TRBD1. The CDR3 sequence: CASRQDRGSQYF. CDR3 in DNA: TGTGCCAGCAGGCAAGACAGGGGCTCCCAGTACTTC.